These T cell receptor beta chains were read from a single sample in a study of cytomegalovirus exposure and HLA in healthy donors. Data came from immunoSEQ multiplex PCR; TCRdb stores just in-frame clones and leaves some out. Of 95,000 to 100,000 clones listed, about 77% are singletons. Sequencing was done on a sample of PBMCs. All receptors derive from a man aged 35-49 years in good health and CMV-seronegative. CDR3s include the opening cysteine and the closing phenylalanine or tryptophan. A D gene is named only where the DNA matches it firmly. The size entry is marked missing in some rows and otherwise reads once, few, many or a size class.

CDR3 length: 15
clone size: -
V gene: TRBV4-1
D gene: -
J gene: TRBJ2-7
CDR3 protein: CASSQDRGNSYEQYF
CDR3 DNA: TGCGCCAGCAGCCAAGATCGAGGCAACTCCTACGAGCAGTACTTC

CDR3 length: 12
clone size: -
V gene: TRBV2
D gene: -
J gene: TRBJ2-3
CDR3 protein: CASSQGTDTQYF
CDR3 DNA: TGTGCCAGCAGCCAGGGCACAGATACGCAGTATTTT

CDR3 length: 14
clone size: -
V gene: TRBV27
D gene: -
J gene: TRBJ2-2
CDR3 protein: CASSRQWGIGELFF
CDR3 DNA: TGTGCCAGCAGTCGACAGTGGGGTATCGGGGAGCTGTTTTTT

CDR3 length: 13
clone size: -
V gene: TRBV14
D gene: -
J gene: TRBJ2-7
CDR3 protein: CASSQDLSYEQYF
CDR3 DNA: TGTGCCAGCAGCCAAGACCTTAGTTACGAGCAGTACTTC

CDR3 length: 14
clone size: -
V gene: TRBV2
D gene: -
J gene: TRBJ1-5
CDR3 protein: CASSVINGGQPQHF
CDR3 DNA: TGTGCCAGCAGTGTGATAAACGGGGGACAGCCCCAGCATTTT

CDR3 length: 13
clone size: -
V gene: TRBV10-1
D gene: -
J gene: TRBJ1-2
CDR3 protein: CASSPGANYGYTF
CDR3 DNA: TGCGCCAGCAGCCCGGGTGCTAACTATGGCTACACCTTC

CDR3 length: 14
clone size: -
V gene: TRBV7-9
D gene: -
J gene: TRBJ2-1
CDR3 protein: CASSSLQGSHEQFF
CDR3 DNA: TGTGCCAGCAGCTCTCTGCAGGGGTCGCATGAGCAGTTCTTC

CDR3 length: 16
clone size: once
V gene: TRBV5-4
D gene: -
J gene: TRBJ1-3
CDR3 protein: CASHRQDSIAGNTIYF
CDR3 DNA: TGTGCCAGCCACCGCCAGGACTCTATTGCTGGAAACACCATATATTTT

CDR3 length: 15
clone size: -
V gene: TRBV5-6
D gene: -
J gene: TRBJ1-5
CDR3 protein: CASSFRGNSNQPQHF
CDR3 DNA: TGTGCCAGCAGCTTCAGGGGCAATAGCAATCAGCCCCAGCATTTT

CDR3 length: 15
clone size: -
V gene: TRBV6-1
D gene: TRBD2
J gene: TRBJ2-3
CDR3 protein: CASSELAGGPDTQYF
CDR3 DNA: TGTGCCAGCAGTGAACTAGCGGGGGGGCCTGATACGCAGTATTTT

CDR3 length: 15
clone size: -
V gene: TRBV7-9
D gene: -
J gene: TRBJ2-5
CDR3 protein: CASSPEAEPEETQYF
CDR3 DNA: TGTGCCAGCAGCCCCGAAGCGGAGCCCGAAGAGACCCAGTACTTC

CDR3 length: 12
clone size: -
V gene: TRBV5-1
D gene: -
J gene: TRBJ1-1
CDR3 protein: CASSTGVPEAFF
CDR3 DNA: TGCGCCAGCAGTACCGGGGTTCCTGAAGCTTTCTTT

CDR3 length: 17
clone size: -
V gene: TRBV7-9
D gene: TRBD2
J gene: TRBJ2-7
CDR3 protein: CASSSPGSGSFFYEQYF
CDR3 DNA: TGTGCCAGCAGCTCACCGGGGAGCGGGAGTTTCTTCTACGAGCAGTACTTC

CDR3 length: 15
clone size: few
V gene: TRBV6-1
D gene: TRBD1
J gene: TRBJ2-3
CDR3 protein: CATGQGGSSTDTQYF
CDR3 DNA: TGTGCCACCGGACAGGGAGGTTCTAGCACAGATACGCAGTATTTT

CDR3 length: 12
clone size: -
V gene: TRBV7-9
D gene: -
J gene: TRBJ2-3
CDR3 protein: CASRLELDTQYF
CDR3 DNA: TGTGCCAGCAGACTAGAGCTAGATACGCAGTATTTT